Shown below are 20 T cell receptor beta chains from a single sample sequenced in a study of blood T cell repertoires in COVID-19. The assay was immunoSEQ multiplex PCR, and TCRdb's table has in-frame clones only and misses some. Here the sample spans around 140,000 clones, over 70% being singletons. The source material was peripheral blood. These receptors all come from a man aged 80 or over with acute or convalescent COVID-19.

The chain links TRBV5-4 to TRBJ2-3; 14 nucleotides match TRBD2. The CDR3 loop spans 17 amino acids. The ends lost 3 bases at V and 0 bases at J; junction bases unmatched: 3. Germline CDR1 reads SGHNT; CDR2 reads YYREEE (reference sequence). DNA for the CDR3: TGTGCCAGCAGCTGGGGACTAGCGGGGGAGAGCACAGATACGCAGTATTTT. It yields the protein CASSWGLAGESTDTQYF.

The sample holds many counts of this clone. The chain employs TRBV11-2 and TRBJ2-2, with D maybe TRBD2 (6 bases). V was clipped by 11 bases and J by 4 bases, with 20 bases between them. Germline assignment: CDR1 SGHAT and CDR2 FQNNGV. CDR3 size: 15 residues. This CDR3 reads CASTLGLGGTGELFF. CDR3 bases: TGTGCCTCTACCCTCGGCCTGGGAGGCACCGGGGAGCTGTTTTTT.

Note on this clone: The same CDR3 can be traced to other DNA sequences in this sample. The chain employs TRBV7-2 and TRBJ2-7, with TRBD1 matching 9 bases. The CDR3 spans 14 residues. Germline assignment: CDR1 SGHTA and CDR2 FQGNSA. Trimming removed 5 bases from V and 4 bases from J; junction bases left unmatched: 6. CDR3 nucleotides: TGTGCCAGCAGCCTCCTGGGACAGGGTTACGAGCAGTACTTC. It specifies CASSLLGQGYEQYF.

The chain has TRBV7-2 and TRBJ2-1; TRBD2 matches at 10 bases. The CDR3 is 15 amino acids. The V and J ends lost 5 bases and 4 bases, in that order; junction bases with no gene match: 5. The V gene's germline CDR1 is SGHTA and CDR2 FQGNSA. CDR3 in amino acids: CASSMRTSGYNEQFF. In DNA form, the CDR3 reads TGTGCCAGCAGCATGCGGACTAGCGGTTACAATGAGCAGTTCTTC.

This clone has just a few counts. The chain uses TRBV9 and TRBJ2-2, with D hard to call. The V end was cut by 8 bases, the J end by 1 base, with 9 bases between. The CDR3 length is 13 residues. Germline lookup yields CDR1 SGDLS and CDR2 YYNGEE. CDR3 in amino acids: CASSRQNTGELFF. The CDR3 bases are TGTGCCAGTTCGCGACAGAACACCGGGGAGCTGTTTTTT.

The rearrangement joins TRBV27 to TRBJ2-7, with 7 bases fitting TRBD1. CDR1 is MNHEY and CDR2 is SMNVEV in the germline V gene (reference sequence). The trim removed 5 bases at V and 5 bases at J, leaving 9 bases unmatched. The CDR3 length is 14 residues. The CDR3 protein is CASSPQDRTDEQYF. In DNA, the CDR3 is TGTGCCAGCAGTCCACAGGACAGGACCGACGAGCAGTACTTC.

This clone came up many times. The rearrangement links TRBV5-1 to TRBJ2-2; 7 bases agree with TRBD1. The junction had 24 bases not matched to a gene; V was cut back by 7 bases and J by 9 bases. This CDR3 region has 18 residues. Germline loops: CDR1 SGHRS, CDR2 YFSETQ. CDR3 DNA sequence: TGCGCCAGCCAGTCGTTAGGCCGGGACAGTACTGTCGAAAGGGAGCTGTTTTTT. Its translation is CASQSLGRDSTVERELFF.

The V gene is TRBV27, the J gene TRBJ2-2; D gene ambiguous. Germline CDR1 reads MNHEY; CDR2 reads SMNVEV (reference sequence). There are 14 residues in the CDR3. V was trimmed by 3 bases and J by 3 bases, leaving 8 bases between them. The CDR3 nucleotides read TGTGCCAGCAGTTTCGGGTTATACACCGGGGAGCTGTTTTTT. Translating gives CASSFGLYTGELFF.

This clone was counted a few times. The rearrangement links TRBV5-1 to TRBJ1-2; TRBD1 matches 8 bases. Trimming at V came to 5 bases and at J to 4 bases, leaving 10 bases not matched to a gene. The CDR3 has 15 residues. CDR1 is SGHRS, CDR2 YFSETQ, per germline. CDR3 nucleotide sequence: TGCGCCAGCAGTTACTCCAGGGGGCGCGGCTATGGCTACACCTTC. This translates into CASSYSRGRGYGYTF.

The rearrangement links TRBV6-5 to TRBJ2-5; 7 bases are shared with TRBD1. This CDR3 contains 14 residues. Germline CDR1 is MNHEY and CDR2 is SVGAGI. After removal of 6 bases from V and 2 bases from J, the junction contained 6 bases not matched to a gene. The CDR3 nucleotides are TGTGCCAGCAGCCGGTGGGACAGACAAGAGACCCAGTACTTC. It yields the protein CASSRWDRQETQYF.

This clone has only a few counts. V is TRBV29-1 and J is TRBJ1-1; D ambiguous. The V gene's germline CDR1 is SQVTM and CDR2 ANQGSEA. Trimming shortened V by 3 bases and J by 0 bases, and 8 bases separated the two germline ends. CDR3 length: 13 residues. The CDR3 region has the DNA TGCAGCGTTGAGTCGGGATTGAACACTGAAGCTTTCTTT. Translating gives CSVESGLNTEAFF.

V is TRBV6-5 and J is TRBJ1-5, with 8 bases fitting TRBD1. Losses at the gene ends were 9 bases for V and 4 bases for J; bases not matched to a gene: 8. This CDR3 spans 14 amino acids. The germline V gene has CDR1 MNHEY and CDR2 SVGAGI. This CDR3 is CASSGQGQNQPQHF. As DNA, the CDR3 is TGTGCCAGTTCAGGACAGGGCCAGAATCAGCCCCAGCATTTT.

The rearrangement links TRBV5-1 to TRBJ1-1, with 7 positions matching TRBD1. Germline-derived CDR1 and CDR2 are SGHRS and YFSETQ. The CDR3 loop spans 14 amino acids. Trimming removed 2 bases from V and 5 bases from J; junction bases left unmatched: 6. CDR3 sequence (DNA): TGCGCCAGCAGCTTTGGACAGGCGGGGACTGAAGCTTTCTTT. It translates to CASSFGQAGTEAFF.

This CDR3 is CASSVGTAQETQYF. The CDR3 DNA follows: TGTGCCAGCAGCGTAGGGACAGCTCAAGAGACCCAGTACTTC. J is TRBJ2-5 and V is TRBV9, with D possibly TRBD1 on 6 matching bases. The CDR3 covers 14 residues. V was cut by 0 bases and J by 2 bases, with 8 bases left in between. The germline CDR1 and CDR2 sequences are SGDLS and YYNGEE.

The V call is TRBV10-3, the J call TRBJ1-5; 10 bases agree with TRBD1. CDR3 length: 16 residues. Losses at the gene ends were 0 bases for V and 4 bases for J; bases not matched to a gene: 3. Germline V gene lookup returns CDR1 ENHRY and CDR2 SYGVKD. The CDR3 DNA is TGTGCCATCAGTGAGTCGCGGACAGGGGGGAATCAGCCCCAGCATTTT. Protein: CAISESRTGGNQPQHF.

The V and J genes are TRBV19 and TRBJ1-5; D may be TRBD1 (6 bases). This CDR3 is 16 amino acids long. Trimming took off 5 bases at V and 3 bases at J, with 17 bases between the two ends. CDR1 and CDR2 from the germline V gene are LNHDA and SQIVND (reference sequence). The CDR3, as DNA: TGTGCCAGTAGTGGGGAGTGGGGGCTTTCCAATCAGCCCCAGCATTTT. Translated, it gives CASSGEWGLSNQPQHF.

The V call is TRBV7-6, the J call TRBJ2-5; D is uncertain. Germline CDR1 and CDR2: SGHVS and FNYEAQ. The length of the CDR3 is 13 residues. The V and J ends lost 5 bases and 1 base respectively, with 8 bases between them. The CDR3 bases are TGTGCCAGCAGCCAGGTGCCCCAAGAGACCCAGTACTTC. Translation gives CASSQVPQETQYF.

CDR3 loop: CASSLTGFGGTEAFF. The CDR3 DNA sequence: TGTGCCAGCAGTTTAACGGGGTTCGGAGGCACTGAAGCTTTCTTT. The chain carries TRBV27 and TRBJ1-1; no clear D gene. V was trimmed by 2 bases and J by 4 bases, leaving 14 bases between them. Germline V CDR1 and CDR2: MNHEY, SMNVEV (reference sequence). The CDR3 runs 15 residues.

The chain has TRBV6-5 and TRBJ1-6; perhaps TRBD1 as D (5 bases). The germline gives CDR1 MNHEY, CDR2 SVGAGI. There are 15 residues in the CDR3. V lost 5 bases and J lost 5, with 13 bases in between. The CDR3 is CASSSQGHNNSPLHF. The CDR3 nucleotides read TGTGCCAGCAGTAGCCAAGGACATAATAATTCACCCCTCCACTTT.

This rearrangement joins TRBV5-4 to TRBJ1-2, with 9 bases aligning to TRBD1. This CDR3 comprises 16 residues. V shed 4 bases and J 5 bases; nucleotides not matched to a gene: 12. The germline V gene encodes CDR1 SGHNT and CDR2 YYREEE (reference sequence). The CDR3 DNA sequence: TGTGCCAGCAGCAAGGAACAGGGGGCGGGTATTTATGGCTACACCTTC. The encoded protein is CASSKEQGAGIYGYTF.